These 8 T cell receptor beta chains were sequenced from one sample in a study of regulatory T cells in long-lasting Graves disease. Time point noted: persistent/refractory GD, antithyroid drugs over 5 years with positive TRAb. Construction of the TCR library relied on RNA isolated from PBMCs. Researchers made TCR beta libraries by using iRepertoire HTBI primers and running Arm-PCR on CDR3 regions. TCRdb fed the multiplex PCR reads into MiXCR, producing one record per CDR3 protein. This sample carries under 350,000 distinct CDR3 sequences, 20% to 25% of them seen once, and the ten largest clones take around three fifths. This specimen was peripheral blood mononuclear cells (PBMCs), taken when the disease was refractory, from a patient treated with antithyroid drugs. The source of these receptors is a female donor with Graves disease.

This clonotype has only a few counts. J is TRBJ1-1 and V is TRBV5-1; D is uncertain. The germline CDR1 and CDR2 sequences are SGHRS and YFSETQ. CDR3 length equals 11 residues. V lost 0 bases, J lost 7 bases, and 4 bases lay in between. The CDR3 DNA sequence: TGCGCCAGCAGCTTGGGCAATGAAGCTTTCTTT. Translation: CASSLGNEAFF. Filled out from reference TRBV5-1 and TRBJ1-1, the complete variable domain reads KAGVTQTPRYLIKTRGQQVTLSCSPISGHRSVSWYQQTPGQGLQFLFEYFSETQRNKGNFPGRFSGRQFSNSRSEMNVSTLELGDSALYLCASSLGNEAFFGQGTRLTVV.

A note on this clonotype: A much more abundant neighbour one base away suggests this may be a read error. It is likely a read error, because the conserved phenylalanine at the end of the CDR3 is missing. The rearrangement links TRBV12-5 to TRBJ2-4; 9 positions match TRBD1. V was pared by 0 bases and J by 2 bases, with 11 bases of the junction left unmatched. The CDR3 contains 19 residues. Germline loops: CDR1 LGHNT, CDR2 FRNRAP. The CDR3 DNA reads TGTGCTAGTGGTTTGGTACTCGGGACAGGGTCCTTGACCAAAAACATTCAGTACTCC. This sequence encodes CASGLVLGTGSLTKNIQYS.

This clonotype was found many times. This sequence joins TRBV2 and TRBJ1-2; 7 bases line up with TRBD1. The V gene's germline CDR1 is SNHLY and CDR2 FYNNEI. The CDR3 is 14 amino acids. The ends lost 5 bases at V and 4 bases at J; junction bases unmatched: 7. CDR3 loop: CASSPTGNPYGYTF. CDR3 bases: TGTGCCAGCAGTCCGACAGGGAATCCCTATGGCTACACCTTC.

The chain has TRBV28 and TRBJ1-2, with no clear D. V was clipped by 3 bases and J by 3 bases, with 14 bases between them. The V gene's germline CDR1 is MDHEN and CDR2 SYDVKM. This CDR3 has 15 residues. CDR3 DNA sequence: TGTGCCAGCAGTTTGATTCCGGGGAGAGACTATGGCTACACCTTC. Amino acids: CASSLIPGRDYGYTF.

This clonotype was detected only a few times. A read error is possible here, since a much larger clone lies one base away. The V call is TRBV28, the J call TRBJ2-7; D unclear. CDR3 size: 10 residues. The germline CDR1 and CDR2 sequences are MDHEN and SYDVKM. With 5 bases removed from V and 5 bases from J, the gap between germline ends came to 4 bases. The CDR3: CASSANEQYF. CDR3 nucleotides: TGTGCCAGCAGTGCTAACGAGCAGTACTTC.

The chain has TRBV12-3 or TRBV12-4 and TRBJ1-2; D gene uncertain. V was clipped by 2 bases and J by 3 bases, with 7 bases between them. The CDR3 is 13 amino acids. CDR3 in amino acids: CASSLRPHYGYTF. The CDR3 nucleotides are TGTGCCAGCAGTTTAAGGCCTCACTATGGCTACACCTTC.

This clonotype came up many times. The chain links TRBV14 to TRBJ1-3; D is unclear. The CDR3 is 17 amino acids. Germline lookup yields CDR1 SGHDN and CDR2 FVKESK. Trimming stripped 0 bases from V and 0 bases from J, with 12 bases between. As DNA, the CDR3 is TGTGCCAGCAGCCAAGAGCGCAGTCGGTACTCTGGAAACACCATATATTTT. Translating it yields CASSQERSRYSGNTIYF.

The chain is built from TRBV7-2 and TRBJ2-2; 7 positions match TRBD1. The germline gives CDR1 SGHTA, CDR2 FQGNSA. The junction had 8 bases not matched to a gene; V was cut back by 1 base and J by 6 bases. This CDR3 has 16 amino acids. The CDR3 protein is CASSLVDRWISGELFF. Written as DNA, the CDR3 is TGTGCCAGCAGCTTAGTGGACAGGTGGATATCCGGGGAGCTGTTTTTT.